This entry features one TCR beta chain sequence. Study donors comprised healthy, HIV-negative adults devoid of recent acute infection or vaccination. The sample originates from a study of shared clonotypes between healthy human individuals. The CDR3 extends over 15 amino acids. The germline CDR1 and CDR2 sequences are SGHTA and FQGNSA. Trimming cost V 4 bases and J 8 bases, with 18 bases left between them. This was a deep-level run. The sequencing of unsorted PBMC DNA took place on ten immunoSEQ deep assay plates. The repertoire was sequenced with immunoSEQ multiplex PCR; TCRdb's copy has only in-frame clones and lacks some. The repertoire holds about 480,000 clones, with more than 65% as singletons.

Input material: PBMCs. The J gene is TRBJ2-1, the V gene TRBV7-2; perhaps D is TRBD1 or TRBD2 (7 bases each). This TCR derives from a woman between 40 and 50 years old in good health. Some clones in this sample may be carry-over from other donors' samples. CDR3 region: CASSSRGRGLYEQFF. The CDR3 coding sequence is TGTGCCAGCAGCTCCCGGGGGAGGGGGCTTTATGAGCAGTTCTTC.